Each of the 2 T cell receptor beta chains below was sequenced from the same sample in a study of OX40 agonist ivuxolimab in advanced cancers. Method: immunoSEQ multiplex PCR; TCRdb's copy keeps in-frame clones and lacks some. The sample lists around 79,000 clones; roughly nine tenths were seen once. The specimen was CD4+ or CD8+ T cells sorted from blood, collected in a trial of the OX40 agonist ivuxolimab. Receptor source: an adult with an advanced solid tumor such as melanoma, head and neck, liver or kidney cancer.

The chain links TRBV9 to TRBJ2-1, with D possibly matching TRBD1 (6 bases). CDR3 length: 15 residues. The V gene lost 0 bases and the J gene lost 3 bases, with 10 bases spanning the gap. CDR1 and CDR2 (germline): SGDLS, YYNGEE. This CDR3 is CASSVAGAGYNEQFF. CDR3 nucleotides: TGTGCCAGCAGCGTAGCAGGGGCAGGCTACAATGAGCAGTTCTTC.

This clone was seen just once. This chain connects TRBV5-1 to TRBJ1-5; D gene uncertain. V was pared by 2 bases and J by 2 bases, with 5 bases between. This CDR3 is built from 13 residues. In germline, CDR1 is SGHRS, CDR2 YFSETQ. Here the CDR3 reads CASSFGGNQPQHF. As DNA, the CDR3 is TGCGCCAGCAGCTTTGGGGGCAATCAGCCCCAGCATTTT.